This is a list of T cell receptor beta chains from one sample in a study of blood T cell repertoires in COVID-19. Sequenced by immunoSEQ multiplex PCR; TCRdb stores in-frame clones only, minus some. The repertoire holds about 480,000 clones, approximately 86% seen once, with approximately 8.3% in the top ten. Input material: PBMCs or T cells enriched from blood (not recorded which). The receptors come from a woman aged 55 to 70 who had recovered from COVID-19. CDR3s include the opening cysteine and the closing phenylalanine or tryptophan. The D gene is left open where the match is weak. Size is omitted from some rows. Given values are once, few, many or a class for expanded clones.

j_gene | v_gene | d_gene | abundance | CDR3aa | CDR3nt
TRBJ2-7 | TRBV6-5 | . | . | CASSPGTLSSYEQYF | TGTGCCAGCAGCCCCGGGACATTAAGTTCCTACGAGCAGTACTTC
TRBJ2-3 | TRBV2 | TRBD1 | . | CASSLTGAGTDTQYF | TGTGCCAGCAGTCTTACAGGGGCGGGCACAGATACGCAGTATTTT
TRBJ2-7 | TRBV3-1/TRBV3-2 | TRBD1 | . | CASSLHGTGSGEQYF | TGTGCCAGCAGCCTTCACGGGACAGGGTCAGGTGAGCAGTACTTC
TRBJ2-1 | TRBV27 | . | . | CASSPGVTNEQFF | TGTGCCAGCAGTCCCGGGGTGACCAATGAGCAGTTCTTC
TRBJ2-7 | TRBV5-1 | . | . | CASSLGGYEQYF | TGCGCCAGCAGCTTGGGCGGGTACGAGCAGTACTTC
TRBJ1-2 | TRBV11-2 | . | . | CASSPIRGRVEGYTF | TGTGCCAGCAGCCCGATTAGGGGGAGGGTAGAGGGCTACACCTTC
TRBJ1-2 | TRBV10-3 | TRBD1 | . | CAISESGQGAYGYTF | TGTGCCATCAGTGAGTCGGGACAGGGGGCTTATGGCTACACCTTC
TRBJ1-6 | TRBV19 | . | . | CASSIDLGRGNSPLHF | TGTGCCAGTAGTATCGATTTGGGGAGAGGGAATTCACCCCTCCACTTT
TRBJ1-4 | TRBV14 | TRBD1 | . | CASSQVRGLNEKLFF | TGTGCCAGCAGCCAGGTCAGGGGGCTTAATGAAAAACTGTTTTTT
TRBJ1-4 | TRBV5-1 | . | once | CASSSLTAEKLFF | TGCGCCAGCAGCTCGCTGACAGCAGAAAAACTGTTTTTT
TRBJ1-2 | TRBV25-1 | . | . | CASEGLGSYTF | TGTGCCAGCGAGGGACTTGGCAGCTACACCTTC
TRBJ1-2 | TRBV27 | TRBD1 | . | CASRSSGGYGYTF | TGTGCCAGCAGGTCTTCAGGGGGCTATGGCTACACCTTC
TRBJ1-1 | TRBV7-9 | . | . | CASSLIAGNTEAFF | TGTGCCAGCAGCTTAATTGCAGGGAACACTGAAGCTTTCTTT
TRBJ2-2 | TRBV2 | TRBD2 | . | CASGSGSNTGELFF | TGTGCCAGCGGTAGCGGGTCGAACACCGGGGAGCTGTTTTTT
TRBJ1-2 | TRBV28 | . | . | CASSPGGQFYGYTF | TGTGCCAGCAGCCCCGGGGGGCAGTTCTATGGCTACACCTTC
TRBJ1-2 | TRBV12-2 | . | . | CASRFRPQGGDRGRPSYGYTF | TGTGCAAGTCGCTTTCGTCCCCAGGGGGGGGACAGGGGGCGACCTAGCTATGGCTACACCTTC
TRBJ2-1 | TRBV10-2 | . | . | CASRDSAYNEQFF | TGCGCCAGCAGGGACAGTGCCTACAATGAGCAGTTCTTC
TRBJ2-5 | TRBV24-1 | . | . | CATSDPIQETQYF | TGTGCCACCAGTGACCCCATCCAAGAGACCCAGTACTTC
TRBJ2-2 | TRBV30 | . | . | CAWSLSGGELFF | TGTGCCTGGAGCCTCTCGGGGGGGGAGCTGTTTTTT
TRBJ1-1 | TRBV9 | . | once | CASSPRTDMNTEAFF | TGTGCCAGCAGCCCCCGGACAGATATGAACACTGAAGCTTTCTTT
TRBJ2-7 | TRBV6-5 | TRBD2 | . | CATRGVSYEQYF | TGTGCCACCCGGGGGGTCTCCTACGAGCAGTACTTC
TRBJ2-7 | TRBV5-5 | TRBD2 | . | CASSRGGAAAYEQYF | TGTGCCAGCAGTCGCGGGGGGGCCGCCGCCTACGAGCAGTACTTC
TRBJ1-4 | TRBV2 | . | . | CASSDGAGNEKLFF | TGTGCCAGCAGTGATGGGGCAGGGAACGAAAAACTGTTTTTT
TRBJ1-1 | TRBV10-3 | . | . | CAISESRTEAFF | TGTGCCATCAGTGAGTCGAGGACTGAAGCTTTCTTT
TRBJ1-4 | TRBV27 | . | . | CASRKGRTNEKLFF | TGTGCCAGCAGAAAAGGGAGAACTAATGAAAAACTGTTTTTT
TRBJ1-2 | TRBV6-1 | . | once | CASSERPDTNYGYTF | TGTGCCAGCAGTGAGAGGCCGGATACTAACTATGGCTACACCTTC
TRBJ1-4 | TRBV25-1 | . | . | CASSELSQGSEKLFF | TGTGCCAGCAGTGAACTCAGTCAGGGTAGTGAAAAACTGTTTTTT
TRBJ1-3 | TRBV9 | . | few | CASSRFGGAMGNTIYF | TGTGCCAGCAGCCGCTTTGGAGGGGCGATGGGAAACACCATATATTTT
TRBJ2-3 | TRBV10-1 | TRBD2 | . | CASSPTLADTDTQYF | TGCGCCAGCAGCCCCACACTAGCGGACACAGATACGCAGTATTTT
TRBJ1-6 | TRBV14 | . | . | CASSQDVGTINSPLHF | TGTGCCAGCAGCCAAGATGTGGGGACTATAAATTCACCCCTCCACTTT
TRBJ1-1 | TRBV3-1/TRBV3-2 | TRBD1 | . | CASSLRDRGPTEAFF | TGTGCCAGCAGTCTCCGGGACAGGGGGCCGACTGAAGCTTTCTTT
TRBJ2-3 | TRBV6-5 | . | . | CASQKGQGTDTQYF | TGTGCCAGCCAAAAGGGGCAGGGGACAGATACGCAGTATTTT
TRBJ1-3 | TRBV15 | . | . | CATSRAGGSWTGNTIYF | TGTGCCACCAGCAGAGCGGGGGGGAGCTGGACTGGAAACACCATATATTTT
TRBJ1-1 | TRBV15 | . | . | CATSRGEAGKRSEAFF | TGTGCCACCAGCAGAGGAGAGGCGGGGAAGAGGTCTGAAGCTTTCTTT
TRBJ1-3 | TRBV2 | TRBD1 | . | CASSPQGTGNTIYF | TGTGCCAGCAGTCCACAGGGGACTGGAAACACCATATATTTT
TRBJ1-5 | TRBV2 | . | . | CASSERRLNQPQHF | TGTGCCAGCAGTGAAAGGCGGCTCAATCAGCCCCAGCATTTT
TRBJ1-1 | TRBV19 | . | . | CASSIRVGRGRMNTEAFF | TGTGCCAGTAGTATCAGGGTGGGCAGGGGTCGCATGAACACTGAAGCTTTCTTT
TRBJ1-4 | TRBV5-5 | TRBD1 | . | CASSLVDRGNEKLFF | TGTGCCAGCAGCTTGGTGGACAGGGGAAATGAAAAACTGTTTTTT
TRBJ1-5 | TRBV18 | TRBD1 | . | CASSEQGVKEPQHF | TGTGCCAGCTCAGAACAGGGGGTTAAAGAGCCCCAGCATTTT
TRBJ2-2 | TRBV2 | . | . | CASTPGRGHPNTGELFF | TGTGCCAGCACTCCGGGCAGGGGCCACCCGAACACCGGGGAGCTGTTTTTT
TRBJ2-5 | TRBV23-1 | TRBD2 | . | CASSQSLVTGWGGSETQYF | TGCGCCAGCAGTCAATCGTTGGTTACGGGTTGGGGGGGTTCGGAGACCCAGTACTTC
TRBJ1-5 | TRBV18 | . | once | CASSPGQPFNQPQHF | TGTGCCAGCTCCCCCGGACAGCCCTTTAATCAGCCCCAGCATTTT